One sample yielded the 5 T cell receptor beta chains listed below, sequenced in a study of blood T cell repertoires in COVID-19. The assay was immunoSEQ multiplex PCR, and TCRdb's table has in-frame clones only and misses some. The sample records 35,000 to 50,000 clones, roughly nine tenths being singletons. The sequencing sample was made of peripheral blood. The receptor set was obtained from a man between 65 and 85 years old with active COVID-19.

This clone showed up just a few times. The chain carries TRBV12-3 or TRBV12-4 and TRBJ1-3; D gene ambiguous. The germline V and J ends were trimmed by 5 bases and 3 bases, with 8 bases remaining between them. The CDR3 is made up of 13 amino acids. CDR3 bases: TGTGCCAGCAGTGACGGAGGTGGAAACACCATATATTTT. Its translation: CASSDGGGNTIYF.

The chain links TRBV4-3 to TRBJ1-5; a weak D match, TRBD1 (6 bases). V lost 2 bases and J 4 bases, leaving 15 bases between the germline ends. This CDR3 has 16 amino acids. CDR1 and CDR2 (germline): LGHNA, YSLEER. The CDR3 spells CASSQRWRGLNQPQHF. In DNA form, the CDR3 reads TGCGCCAGCAGCCAAAGATGGCGGGGGCTGAATCAGCCCCAGCATTTT.

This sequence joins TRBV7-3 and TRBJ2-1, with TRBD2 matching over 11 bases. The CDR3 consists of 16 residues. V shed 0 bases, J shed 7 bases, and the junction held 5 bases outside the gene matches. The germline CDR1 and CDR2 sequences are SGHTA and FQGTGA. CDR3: CASSLTLAGGVNEQFF. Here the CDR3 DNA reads TGTGCCAGCAGCTTAACGCTAGCGGGGGGAGTTAATGAGCAGTTCTTC.

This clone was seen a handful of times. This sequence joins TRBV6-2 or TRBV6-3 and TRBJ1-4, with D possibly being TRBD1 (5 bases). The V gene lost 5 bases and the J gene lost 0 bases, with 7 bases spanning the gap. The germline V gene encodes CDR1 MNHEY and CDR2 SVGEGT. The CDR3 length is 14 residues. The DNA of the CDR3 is TGTGCCAGCAGTCCACAGGCAACTAATGAAAAACTGTTTTTT. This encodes CASSPQATNEKLFF.

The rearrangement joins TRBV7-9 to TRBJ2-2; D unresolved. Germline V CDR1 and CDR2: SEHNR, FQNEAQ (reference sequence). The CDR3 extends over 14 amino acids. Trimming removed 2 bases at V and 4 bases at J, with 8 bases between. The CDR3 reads CASSLTVSTGELFF. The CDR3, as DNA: TGTGCCAGCAGCTTAACGGTTAGCACCGGGGAGCTGTTTTTT.